The rows below give T cell receptor beta chains drawn from one sample of a study of blood T cell repertoires in COVID-19. The method was immunoSEQ multiplex PCR; TCRdb's version includes in-frame clones alone and lacks a portion of them. The repertoire holds under 200,000 clones, 75% to 90% seen once, with approximately 0.8% in the top ten. The sample consisted of PBMCs or T cells enriched from blood (not recorded which). These TCRs come from a woman under 30 who had recovered from COVID-19. CDR3s include the opening cysteine and the closing phenylalanine or tryptophan. Fields, in order: clone size, D gene, V gene, J gene, CDR3 DNA, CDR3 protein. A D gene is named only where the DNA matches it firmly. Size is stated for part of the rows, as once, few or many counts, or as a class when the clone is expanded.

clone size: NA; D gene: TRBD1; V gene: TRBV2; J gene: TRBJ2-3; CDR3 DNA: TGTGCCAGCAGGGAGGGACAGGGCCCAGATACGCAGTATTTT; CDR3 protein: CASREGQGPDTQYF
clone size: NA; D gene: TRBD1; V gene: TRBV7-3; J gene: TRBJ2-2; CDR3 DNA: TGTGCCAGCAGCTTCGGACAGGGGTACACCGGGGAGCTGTTTTTT; CDR3 protein: CASSFGQGYTGELFF
clone size: NA; D gene: TRBD1; V gene: TRBV25-1; J gene: TRBJ2-2; CDR3 DNA: TGTGCCAGCAGAACCGGGACAGACACCGGGGAGCTGTTTTTT; CDR3 protein: CASRTGTDTGELFF
clone size: NA; D gene: NA; V gene: TRBV29-1; J gene: TRBJ2-7; CDR3 DNA: TGCAGCGTTGAAGGCGCTTACGAGCAGTACTTC; CDR3 protein: CSVEGAYEQYF
clone size: NA; D gene: TRBD2; V gene: TRBV3-1/TRBV3-2; J gene: TRBJ2-1; CDR3 DNA: TGTGCCAGCAGCCAAGGGTACACTAGCGGGAGGGCCTCCTACAATGAGCAGTTCTTC; CDR3 protein: CASSQGYTSGRASYNEQFF
clone size: NA; D gene: NA; V gene: TRBV19; J gene: TRBJ1-2; CDR3 DNA: TGTGCCAGTAGTATGACCGCGAAAGGGCAGGGCGCCAACTATGGCTACACCTTC; CDR3 protein: CASSMTAKGQGANYGYTF
clone size: NA; D gene: NA; V gene: TRBV2; J gene: TRBJ1-3; CDR3 DNA: TGTGCCAGCAGGCCGACAGGCTCCTCTGGAAACACCATATATTTT; CDR3 protein: CASRPTGSSGNTIYF
clone size: NA; D gene: NA; V gene: TRBV7-4; J gene: TRBJ1-5; CDR3 DNA: TGTGCCAGCAGCTTTGGGGAGCCAGACCGAAAAGGGTTGAGCAATCAGCCCCAGCATTTT; CDR3 protein: CASSFGEPDRKGLSNQPQHF
clone size: once; D gene: TRBD2; V gene: TRBV5-5; J gene: TRBJ2-1; CDR3 DNA: TGTGCCAGCAGCTTGGGTCTAGCGGACGTGCAGTTCTTC; CDR3 protein: CASSLGLADVQFF
clone size: NA; D gene: NA; V gene: TRBV11-1; J gene: TRBJ2-7; CDR3 DNA: TGTGCCAGCAGCATATTAGCGAGCAGAGGGAGCGAGCAGTACTTC; CDR3 protein: CASSILASRGSEQYF
clone size: NA; D gene: NA; V gene: TRBV20-1; J gene: TRBJ2-1; CDR3 DNA: TGCAGTGCTAGTGACTTCGTCGGCTACAATGAGCAGTTCTTC; CDR3 protein: CSASDFVGYNEQFF